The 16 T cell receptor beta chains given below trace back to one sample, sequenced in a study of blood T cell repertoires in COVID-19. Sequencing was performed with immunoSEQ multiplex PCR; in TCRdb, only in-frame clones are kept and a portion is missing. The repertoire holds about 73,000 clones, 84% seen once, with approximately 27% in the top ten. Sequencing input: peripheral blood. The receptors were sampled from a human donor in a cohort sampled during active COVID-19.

The CDR3 region has the DNA TGTGCCAGCAGCGGGTCGGGAGATACGCAGTATTTT. It specifies CASSGSGDTQYF. The chain has TRBV5-4 and TRBJ2-3; D is unclear. This CDR3 spans 12 amino acids. Trimming stripped 4 bases from V and 5 bases from J, with 8 bases between. Germline assignment: CDR1 SGHNT and CDR2 YYREEE (reference sequence).

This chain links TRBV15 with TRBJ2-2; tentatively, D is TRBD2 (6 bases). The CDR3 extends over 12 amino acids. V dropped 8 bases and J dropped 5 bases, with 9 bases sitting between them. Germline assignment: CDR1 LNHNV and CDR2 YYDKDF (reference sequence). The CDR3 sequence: CATGRGTGELFF. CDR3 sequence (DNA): TGTGCCACCGGTCGGGGGACCGGGGAGCTGTTTTTT.

CDR3 residues: CASSQDGAYYGYTF. The CDR3 nucleotides read TGCGCCAGCAGCCAAGATGGGGCCTACTATGGCTACACCTTC. The chain carries TRBV4-1 and TRBJ1-2, with a possible D match to TRBD1 (5 bases). Looked up from germline, CDR1 is MGHRA and CDR2 is YSYEKL. The V end was cut by 0 bases, the J end by 3 bases, with 8 bases between. The length of the CDR3 is 14 residues.

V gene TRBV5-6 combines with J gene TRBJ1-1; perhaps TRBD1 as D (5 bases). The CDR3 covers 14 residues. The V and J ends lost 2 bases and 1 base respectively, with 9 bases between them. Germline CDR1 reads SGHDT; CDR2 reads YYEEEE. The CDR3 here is CASSFFGGNTEAFF. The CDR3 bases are TGTGCCAGCAGCTTTTTCGGGGGGAACACTGAAGCTTTCTTT.

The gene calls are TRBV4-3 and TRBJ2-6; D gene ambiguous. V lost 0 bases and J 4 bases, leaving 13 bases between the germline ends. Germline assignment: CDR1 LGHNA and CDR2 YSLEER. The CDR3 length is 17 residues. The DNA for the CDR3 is TGCGCCAGCAGCCAAGATTCCGGCGGATCCGGGGCCAACGTCCTGACTTTC. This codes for CASSQDSGGSGANVLTF.

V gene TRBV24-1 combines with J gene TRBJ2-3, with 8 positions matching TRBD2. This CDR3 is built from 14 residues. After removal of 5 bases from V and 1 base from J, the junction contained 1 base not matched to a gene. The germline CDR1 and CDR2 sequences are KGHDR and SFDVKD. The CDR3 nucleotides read TGTGCCACCAGTGTTAGCGGGGGCACAGATACGCAGTATTTT. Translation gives CATSVSGGTDTQYF.

CDR3 DNA sequence: TGTGCCAGCAGCCCAGGCAGCGGCGTTTTCACAGATACGCAGTATTTT. It specifies CASSPGSGVFTDTQYF. The chain couples TRBV7-9 to TRBJ2-3; perhaps TRBD2 as D (5 bases). The CDR3 spans 16 residues. The germline gives CDR1 SEHNR, CDR2 FQNEAQ (reference sequence). The V end was cut by 5 bases, the J end by 2 bases, with 17 bases between.

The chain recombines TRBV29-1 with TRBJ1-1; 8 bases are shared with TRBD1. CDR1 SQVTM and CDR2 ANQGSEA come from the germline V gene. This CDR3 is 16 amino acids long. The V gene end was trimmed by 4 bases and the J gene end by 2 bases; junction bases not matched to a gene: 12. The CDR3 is CSVVTLGTGVNTEAFF. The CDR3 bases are TGCAGCGTTGTGACCCTGGGGACAGGAGTTAACACTGAAGCTTTCTTT.

The CDR3, as DNA: TGTGCCAGCAGCCAAGGGGGGACAGGGCAAGAGACCCAGTACTTC. Amino acid sequence: CASSQGGTGQETQYF. This chain connects TRBV3-1 (or the pseudogene TRBV3-2) to TRBJ2-5; 9 bases agree with TRBD1. The CDR3 is made up of 15 amino acids. The germline V gene has CDR1 LGHDT and CDR2 YNNKEL (reference sequence). Trimming took 1 base from V and 2 from J; bases not matched to a gene: 2.

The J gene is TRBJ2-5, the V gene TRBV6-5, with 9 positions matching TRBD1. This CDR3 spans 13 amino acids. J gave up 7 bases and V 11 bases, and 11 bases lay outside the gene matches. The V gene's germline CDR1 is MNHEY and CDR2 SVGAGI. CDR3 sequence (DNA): TGTGCCGGGCGCCGGGACAGGGAACGGACCCAGTACTTC. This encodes CAGRRDRERTQYF.

CDR3 sequence reads: CSVEDLGEDTQYF. The CDR3 nucleotides read TGCAGCGTTGAAGATCTAGGGGAAGATACGCAGTATTTT. The chain uses TRBV29-1 and TRBJ2-3; possible D gene TRBD1, 5 bases. V lost 0 bases and J lost 5, with 9 bases in between. This CDR3 has 13 amino acids. Per the germline V gene, CDR1 is SQVTM and CDR2 is ANQGSEA.

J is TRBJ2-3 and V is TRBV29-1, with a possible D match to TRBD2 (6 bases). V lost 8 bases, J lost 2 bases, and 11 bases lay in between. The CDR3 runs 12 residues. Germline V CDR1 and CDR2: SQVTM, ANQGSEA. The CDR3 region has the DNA TGCAGCTTCCGGGAGAACACAGATACGCAGTATTTT. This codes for CSFRENTDTQYF.

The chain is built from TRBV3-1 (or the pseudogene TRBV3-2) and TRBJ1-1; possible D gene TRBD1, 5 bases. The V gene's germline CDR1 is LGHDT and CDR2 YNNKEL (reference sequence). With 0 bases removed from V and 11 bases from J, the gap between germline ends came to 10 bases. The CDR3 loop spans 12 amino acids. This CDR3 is CASSQDRGYAFF. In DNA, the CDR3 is TGTGCCAGCAGCCAAGATCGGGGGTATGCTTTCTTT.

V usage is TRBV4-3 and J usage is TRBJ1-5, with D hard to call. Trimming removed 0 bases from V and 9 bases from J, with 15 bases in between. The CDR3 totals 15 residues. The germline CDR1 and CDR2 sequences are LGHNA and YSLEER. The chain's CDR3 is CASSQDWEGPRPQHF. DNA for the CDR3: TGCGCCAGCAGCCAAGATTGGGAGGGCCCCAGGCCCCAGCATTTT.

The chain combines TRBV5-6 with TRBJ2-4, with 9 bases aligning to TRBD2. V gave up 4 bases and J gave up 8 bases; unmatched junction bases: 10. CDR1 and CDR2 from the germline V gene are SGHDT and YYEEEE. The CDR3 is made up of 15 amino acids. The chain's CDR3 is CASSHGLASVDIQYF. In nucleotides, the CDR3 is TGTGCCAGCAGCCACGGACTAGCGTCGGTAGACATTCAGTACTTC.

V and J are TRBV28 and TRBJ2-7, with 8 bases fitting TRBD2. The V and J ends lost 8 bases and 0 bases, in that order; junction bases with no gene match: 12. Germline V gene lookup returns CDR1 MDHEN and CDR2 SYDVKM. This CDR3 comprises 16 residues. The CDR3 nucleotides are TGTGCCAGCCCTGGACCGGGACTAGGGAGCTCCTACGAGCAGTACTTC. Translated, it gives CASPGPGLGSSYEQYF.